The next 9 T cell receptor beta chains were all read from a single sample in a study of blood T cells in healthy people across ages. Sample-barcoded 5' priming and a J-beta primer mix drove a second PCR of roughly 7 to 11 cycles. TCRdb re-analysed the 5' RACE reads in MiXCR, keeping a single row per CDR3 protein. The data show hundreds of thousands of distinct CDR3 sequences, under 35% seen once. Source material: blood. The receptor source for this set is an elderly woman in good health.

The chain is built from TRBV18 and TRBJ2-1, with D possibly being TRBD1 or TRBD2 (5 bases each). V shed 4 bases and J shed 7 bases, with 14 bases lying between them. The CDR3 sequence is 14 residues long. CDR1 KGHSH and CDR2 LQKENI come from the germline V gene. CDR3 DNA sequence: TGTGCCAGCTCACTTTCCCGGGACGGAAATGAGCAGTTCTTC. Encoded protein: CASSLSRDGNEQFF.

In its sample, this clonotype was seen many times. The gene calls are TRBV28 and TRBJ2-5; TRBD1 aligns across 11 bases. Germline V lookup: CDR1 MDHEN, CDR2 SYDVKM. The length of the CDR3 is 15 residues. The J segment lost 6 bases and the V segment lost 3 bases, leaving 6 bases of the junction unmatched. The CDR3 DNA reads TGTGCCAGCAGTTTTCCCGGGACAGGGGGACAGACCCAGTACTTC. As protein: CASSFPGTGGQTQYF.

This clonotype has a count of ten or more. A much larger clone is a single base away; this may be a read error. The chain has TRBV5-1 and TRBJ2-7; D is ambiguous. V dropped 3 bases and J dropped 3 bases, with 13 bases sitting between them. CDR1 is SGHRS, CDR2 YFSETQ, per germline. The CDR3 has 14 residues. CDR3 sequence: CASSWARGGYEQYF. In DNA, the CDR3 is TGCGCCAGCAGCTGGGCTAGAGGCGGCTACGAGCAGTACTTC.

The chain couples TRBV7-2 to TRBJ2-5; weak D call: TRBD2 (6 bases). The germline V gene has CDR1 SGHTA and CDR2 FQGNSA. V was pared by 5 bases and J by 2 bases, with 15 bases between. This CDR3 spans 15 amino acids. CDR3 sequence: CASSTQVAEQETQYF. CDR3 coding DNA: TGTGCCAGCAGCACGCAAGTAGCGGAACAAGAGACCCAGTACTTC.

This clonotype has only one observation. Sequence at one end of the junction differs from germline and may be a read error. The chain uses TRBV3-1 and TRBJ1-2; maybe TRBD1 (6 bases). Germline CDR1 LGHDT, CDR2 YNNKEL (reference sequence). There are 13 residues in the CDR3. The CDR3 nucleotides are TGTGCCAACAGCCGCGACAGGACGCCGGGCTACACCTTC. Translation gives CANSRDRTPGYTF.

Only a few counts were recorded for this clonotype. The gene calls are TRBV5-1 and TRBJ1-6; a possible D gene is TRBD1 (6 bases). V lost 0 bases, J lost 9 bases, and 13 bases lay in between. CDR1 and CDR2 from the germline V gene are SGHRS and YFSETQ. The CDR3 has 15 amino acids. Here the CDR3 reads CASSLATQGISPLHF. The CDR3 nucleotides read TGCGCCAGCAGCTTGGCCACGCAGGGGATTTCACCCCTCCACTTT.

This clonotype was counted between two and nine times. The chain combines TRBV25-1 with TRBJ1-2, with D hard to call. Trimming removed 4 bases from V and 8 bases from J, with 8 bases in between. The CDR3 is 11 residues long. CDR1 is MGHDK and CDR2 is SYGVNS in the germline V gene. CDR3 in amino acids: CASSAEIGYTF. The DNA for the CDR3 is TGTGCCAGCAGTGCGGAGATCGGCTACACCTTC.

The rearrangement joins TRBV6-2 or TRBV6-3 to TRBJ1-1; 8 nucleotides align to TRBD1. CDR1 is MNHEY and CDR2 is SVGEGT in the germline V gene. The CDR3 runs 13 residues. V dropped 6 bases and J dropped 8; count of bases not matched to a gene: 8. The CDR3 coding sequence is TGTGCCAGCAGAAATCAGGGGGCCCGGGAAGCTTTCTTT. Translating it yields CASRNQGAREAFF.

This clonotype was observed a few times. The rearrangement uses TRBV28 and TRBJ2-1; D remains ambiguous. With 6 bases removed from V and 9 bases from J, the gap between germline ends came to 12 bases. Germline values: CDR1 MDHEN, CDR2 SYDVKM. CDR3 length equals 12 residues. CDR3 sequence reads: CASRLLGGEQFF. Written as DNA, the CDR3 is TGTGCCAGCAGGCTCCTGGGTGGTGAGCAGTTCTTC.